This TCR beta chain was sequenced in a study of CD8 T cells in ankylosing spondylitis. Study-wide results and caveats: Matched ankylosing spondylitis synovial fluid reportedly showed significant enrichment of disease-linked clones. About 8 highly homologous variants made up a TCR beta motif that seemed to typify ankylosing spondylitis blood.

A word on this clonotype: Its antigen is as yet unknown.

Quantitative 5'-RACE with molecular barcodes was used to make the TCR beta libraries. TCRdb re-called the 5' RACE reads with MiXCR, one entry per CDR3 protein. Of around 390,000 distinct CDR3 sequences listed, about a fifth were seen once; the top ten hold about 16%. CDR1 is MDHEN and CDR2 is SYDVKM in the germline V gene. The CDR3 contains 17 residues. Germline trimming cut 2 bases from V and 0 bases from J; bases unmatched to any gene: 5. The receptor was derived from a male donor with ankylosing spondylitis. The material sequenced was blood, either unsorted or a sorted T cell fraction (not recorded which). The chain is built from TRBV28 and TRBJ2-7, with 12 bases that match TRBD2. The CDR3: CASSLRGLAGNSYEQYF. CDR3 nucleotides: TGTGCCAGCAGTTTACGAGGACTAGCGGGAAACTCCTACGAGCAGTACTTC. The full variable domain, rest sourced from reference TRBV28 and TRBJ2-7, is DVKVTQSSRYLVKRTGEKVFLECVQDMDHENMFWYRQDPGLGLRLIYFSYDVKMKEKGDIPEGYSVSREKKERFSLILESASTNQTSMYLCASSLRGLAGNSYEQYFGPGTRLTVT.